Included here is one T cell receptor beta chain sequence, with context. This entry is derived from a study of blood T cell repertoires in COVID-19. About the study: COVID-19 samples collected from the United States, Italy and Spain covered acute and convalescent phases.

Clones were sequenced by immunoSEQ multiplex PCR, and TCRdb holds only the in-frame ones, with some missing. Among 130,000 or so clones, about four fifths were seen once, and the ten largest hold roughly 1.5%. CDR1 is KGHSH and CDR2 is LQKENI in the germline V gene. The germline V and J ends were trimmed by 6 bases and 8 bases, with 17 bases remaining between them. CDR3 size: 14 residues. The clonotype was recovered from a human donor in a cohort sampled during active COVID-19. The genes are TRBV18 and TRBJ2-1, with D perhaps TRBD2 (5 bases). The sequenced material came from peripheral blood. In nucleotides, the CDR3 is TGTGCCAGCTCCCCCGACCTCCTAGCCGATGAGCAGTTCTTC. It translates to CASSPDLLADEQFF.